This T cell receptor (beta chain) was recorded in a study of cytomegalovirus exposure and HLA in healthy donors. General study findings and limits: Clusters of TCRs from the first cohort tended to co-occur in the 120 validation repertoires (as a later analysis found). Reports described diagnosis of cytomegalovirus status by the classifier as highly specific and sensitive.

The protocol was immunoSEQ multiplex PCR, while the TCRdb copy is restricted to in-frame clones and leaves out a portion. Altogether approximately 260,000 clones are present, around 87% being singletons, with the ten largest covering over 0.95%. The CDR3 loop spans 16 amino acids. Germline CDR1 MGHDK, CDR2 SYGVNS. Trimming cost V 1 base and J 4 bases; bases outside gene matches: 7. It was the approximately 120-subject validation cohort, separate from the roughly 700-subject first cohort, to which the donors belonged. Worth noting for this clone: The antigen is undetermined.

This TCR derives from a woman aged 25 to 39 in good health and CMV-seropositive. V gene TRBV25-1 combines with J gene TRBJ2-1, with 7 bases aligning to TRBD1. The material sequenced was PBMCs. CDR3 nucleotides: TGTGCCAGCAGTGAATCCGGGACAGTCCCATACAATGAGCAGTTCTTC. Translated, it gives CASSESGTVPYNEQFF.